This T cell receptor (beta chain) stems from a study of cytomegalovirus exposure and HLA in healthy donors (dated by TCRdb to about 2017). Notes on the research overall: According to an earlier analysis of around 600 of the donors, 150 million to 200 million T cells yielded 90 million to 140 million unique TCR beta sequences and more than 250 Gb of sequence data. About 300 gigabases of sequencing data and approximately 93 million unique TCR sequences were included in an early release covering 550 to 650 HLA-typed donors. Of the 300 to 500 genotyped donors, approximately 81% were placed in the genetic ancestry cluster associated with self-reported Caucasian donors. The study was designed to test whether signatures of past pathogen exposure could be identified by cataloging public T cell receptors. The study used immunosequencing to profile the T cell repertoires of approximately 690 subjects and linked those repertoires to cytomegalovirus serostatus. Along with the approximately 650-subject first cohort, a separate validation cohort of over a hundred different subjects was used. To predict cytomegalovirus infection status, the study combined high-throughput TCR immunosequencing, statistical association of individual TCRs with disease status, and machine learning. A later analysis re-examined previously published TCR beta repertoires from more than 600 donors and added high-resolution HLA genotyping to investigate patterns of TCR occurrence. The later analysis used no new phenotypic data to find candidate immune exposures, relying instead on TCR beta sequences and their occurrence across donors. An earlier analysis of approximately 500 of the donors applied high-throughput TCR beta sequencing to assess whether each TCR beta V gene segment acted as functional or pseudogenic. Donor age, sex, ethnicity and CMV serostatus were collected together with the repertoire data. Genome-wide SNP genotypes for about 55% of the roughly 670 donors were used in a later genetic analysis, which treated that subset as a discovery cohort. Every repertoire in the discovery cohort had been generated on one and the same sequencing platform. HLA typing included class I and class II loci at four-digit resolution. Typing coverage varied by locus: roughly 629-630 donors for A, B, C, DRB1 and DQB1; roughly 510 for DQA1; more than 600 for DPA1; under 490 for DPB1. About five DR-DQ haplotypes were treated as single units for association and clustering because of strong linkage in the cohort. Among about 410 genotyped donors of the cohort, an average of around 250,000 unique TCR beta nucleotide sequences was sequenced per donor, of which about 19% were non-productive.

Libraries were constructed by the immunoSEQ multiplex PCR assay. A mixture of 60 forward primers for TCR Vbeta segments and 13 reverse primers for TCR Jbeta segments was used in the multiplex PCR. Amplification of the CDR3 region of rearranged TCR beta genes was performed with a multiplex PCR assay on genomic DNA. The amplified TCR beta libraries were sequenced on the Illumina HiSeq System as 87-base-pair reads. The published analysis was carried out like this. In a later analysis, tens of millions of unique TCR beta chains were counted across the roughly 610 repertoires, and approximately 11 million of these chains were shared by at least two donors. Raw reads were error-corrected and collapsed into unique sequences by a nearest-neighbor algorithm in which closely related sequences were merged to remove PCR and sequencing errors. CDR3 sequences were aligned to IMGT reference sequences to assign V, D and J gene segments. For a sequence to be retained, a match of at least six nucleotides to both a V gene segment and a J gene segment was required. Rearrangements were classified as productive when the CDR3 lacked stop codons and remained in frame with V and J, and all other rearrangements were classified as non-productive. CDR3 was defined by IMGT convention, running from the second conserved V-encoded cysteine to the conserved J-encoded phenylalanine. The earlier analysis of approximately 500 of the donors excluded sequences that lacked an unambiguous match to a single V gene segment. An earlier analysis of approximately 590 of the donors called V segments functional above 56.7% productive rearrangements and segregating when the between-donor standard deviation exceeded 5%. A statistical classification framework was built for diagnosing cytomegalovirus status from the catalog of TCR beta chain sequences. V and J gene assignment, in a later analysis, came from comparing TCR nucleotide sequences with IMGT/GENE-DB human TR gene sequences. The TCRdist pipeline was used in a later analysis to assign CDR3 sequences and most-parsimonious VDJ recombination scenarios. A later analysis defined each TCR beta chain by its CDR3 amino acid sequence plus V-gene family, and excluded reads lacking a unique V-gene family. In a later analysis, 450 to 600 highly shared, low-generation-probability nucleotide sequences were removed to address suspected cross-contamination and a sequencing artifact. For each public chain, a later analysis derived a clonal expansion index from normalized ranks of inferred template counts within each repertoire. Generation probabilities in a later analysis came from a VDJ recombination model fitted to out-of-frame rearrangements, and those results were checked against IGoR. A later analysis scored TCR-TCR, TCR-HLA and TCR-CMV co-occurrence with hypergeometric tests, applying a repertoire-size bias correction to TCR pairs. False discovery rates were estimated in a later analysis by permuting HLA or CMV assignments 20 times. In a later analysis, co-occurring TCRs were grouped using DBSCAN, with TCRdist sequence similarity added in when clustering inside HLA-allele-positive subsets. Repertoires with fewer than 30,000 or more than 120,000 public chains were left out of co-occurrence clustering, as were four to six repertoires with anomalous nucleotide sharing. The table was pulled from immuneACCESS by TCRdb, which kept in-frame rearrangements only. Such tables lose some clones; where checked, under half of the loss comes from unresolved V genes, and the rest has no known cause. Clonal size and the V and J genes are those of that table, whereas D and trimming came from the DNA. This sample has about 140,000 clones in its table, and about 68% of those were observed once. Over 1.5% of the sample comes from the top ten.

Trimming costs V 5 bases and J 0 bases, and their ends lie 14 bases apart. From the germline V gene, CDR1 is SGHTA and CDR2 is FQGTGA. The CDR3 numbers 16 residues from cysteine through phenylalanine. Solely the CDR3 DNA is kept, with 48 bases framed from the first base. The cohort was made up of 666 healthy bone marrow donors. Cohort members were all nominally healthy when sampled, although unrecorded immune exposures were likely present. Of the 650 to 750 cohort members, almost 300 had positive CMV serostatus and fewer than 400 had negative CMV serostatus, and CMV serostatus was not recorded for the donor. Each donor provided a peripheral blood sample, and peripheral blood mononuclear cells were used for TCR beta sequencing. The Qiagen DNeasy Blood Extraction Kit was used to extract genomic DNA from the blood cell samples. As for this clone: This clone's antigen is unknown. The sample holds no much larger clone one base away, and base qualities are not on file.

What the work shows at the level of the full study, not this receptor alone: Compared with the roughly 710-donor mean, donors in an Asian-associated ancestry cluster had fewer N-insertions in productive TCRs, according to a later genetic analysis. Linkage disequilibrium might explain the correlated functional status among segregating V segments, but an unknown experimental factor could not be excluded. A cluster of highly shared sequence variants was judged likely to be a technical artifact of the sequencing pipeline. Sequencing depth was assumed to be roughly uniform across donors in the presence/absence analyses, though that assumption may not hold. An earlier analysis of several hundred of the donors showed that most TCR beta V segments appeared in productive rearrangements either about 90% or about 30% of the time, which broadly matched IMGT annotations. For the cohort, immune exposure information was limited to CMV serostatus. A later analysis found that most CMV-associated TCR beta chains appeared HLA-restricted, with HLA associations seemingly driven largely by CMV exposure. In a later analysis, HLA-associated TCR beta chains showed more clonal expansion and lower generation probabilities than non-associated chains that were equally common. V-gene and J-gene trimming of TCR beta chains was associated with a missense DCLRE1C variant in a later genetic analysis, and the association was replicated in an independent cohort. Because HLA typing was missing for some donors at each locus, association tests included only the typed subset. The authors suggested that the approach could potentially be generalized to other disease states and immunological phenotypes. When HLA alleles, especially DR and DQ, strongly co-occurred, attributing TCR associations to individual alleles was difficult. A further reported finding was that TCR beta sequences accurately predicted the HLA-A and HLA-B alleles for most subjects in the first cohort. A later analysis associated around 16,000 TCR beta sequences with specific HLA alleles at a false discovery rate of 0.05. A later analysis found that TCR association rates varied across HLA loci, with DRB1 alleles showing the most associated TCRs and HLA-C alleles the fewest. A few of the identified cytomegalovirus-associated TCR beta chains were confirmed in vitro to be specific for cytomegalovirus antigens. A total of roughly 160 TCR beta chains were listed by the study as associated with cytomegalovirus. The cohort was sequenced for TCR beta chains only, and without alpha or paired-chain data the features that could be detected were limited. Some 16 rarely observed V segments, including chromosome 9 orphons, were excluded from the earlier analysis of approximately 500 of the donors because counts were too low. Because the 87-base-pair reads could not distinguish some IMGT-functional V segments, including TRBV6-2 and TRBV6-3, those segments were excluded. Cytomegalovirus status was reported to be diagnosed by the classifier with high specificity and sensitivity in both the original and validation cohorts. While some public TCRs were present in many individuals, most TCR sequences turned up only very rarely across donors. Several of the top co-occurrence clusters appeared to be linked to parvovirus B19, influenza, CMV and Epstein-Barr virus, according to a later analysis.

The sequenced material came from PBMCs. The chain is assembled from TRBV7-3 and TRBJ2-1; the best D guess is TRBD1, with 6 bases matching. This TCR was recovered from a human donor in good health. The CDR3 is CASSPTGSRSYNEQFF. The DNA is TGTGCCAGCAGCCCCACAGGGTCGCGCTCCTACAATGAGCAGTTCTTC.